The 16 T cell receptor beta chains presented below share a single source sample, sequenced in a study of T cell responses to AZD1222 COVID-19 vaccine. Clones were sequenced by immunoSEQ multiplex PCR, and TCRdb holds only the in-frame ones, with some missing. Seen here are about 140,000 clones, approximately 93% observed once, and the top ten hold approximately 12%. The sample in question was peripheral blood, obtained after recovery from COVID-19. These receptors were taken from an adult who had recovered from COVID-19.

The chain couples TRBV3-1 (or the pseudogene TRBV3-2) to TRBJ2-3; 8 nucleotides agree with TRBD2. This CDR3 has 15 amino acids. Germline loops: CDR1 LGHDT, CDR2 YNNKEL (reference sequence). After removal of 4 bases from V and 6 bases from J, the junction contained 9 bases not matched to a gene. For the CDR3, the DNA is TGTGCCAGCAGCCCCCGAGCGGGAGTGGGCGATACGCAGTATTTT. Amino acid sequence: CASSPRAGVGDTQYF.

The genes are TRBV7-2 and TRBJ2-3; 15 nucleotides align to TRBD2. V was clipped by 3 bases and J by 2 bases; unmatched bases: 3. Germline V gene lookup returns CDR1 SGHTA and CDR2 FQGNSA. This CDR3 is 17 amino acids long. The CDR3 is CASSLGTSGRHTDTQYF. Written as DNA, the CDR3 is TGTGCCAGCAGCTTGGGGACTAGCGGGAGGCACACAGATACGCAGTATTTT. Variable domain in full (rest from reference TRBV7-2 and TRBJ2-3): GAGVSQSPSNKVTEKGKDVELRCDPISGHTALYWYRQSLGQGLEFLIYFQGNSAPDKSGLPSDRFSAERTGGSVSTLTIQRTQQEDSAVYLCASSLGTSGRHTDTQYFGPGTRLTVL.

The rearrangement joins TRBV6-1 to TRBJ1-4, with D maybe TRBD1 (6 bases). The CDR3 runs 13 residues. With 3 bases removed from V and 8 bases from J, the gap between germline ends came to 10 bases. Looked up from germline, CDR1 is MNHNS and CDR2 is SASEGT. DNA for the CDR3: TGTGCCAGCAGTGAGGCAGACAGGGAAAAACTGTTTTTT. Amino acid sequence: CASSEADREKLFF.

The CDR3 nucleotides are TGTGCCAGCAGCCAAGAGAGCGGGACCCACTCCTACAATGAGCAGTTCTTC. Protein product: CASSQESGTHSYNEQFF. The rearrangement joins TRBV3-1 (or the pseudogene TRBV3-2) to TRBJ2-1; 7 bases agree with TRBD2. Germline-derived CDR1 and CDR2 are LGHDT and YNNKEL (reference sequence). V gave up 0 bases and J gave up 0 bases; unmatched junction bases: 5. CDR3 length equals 17 residues.

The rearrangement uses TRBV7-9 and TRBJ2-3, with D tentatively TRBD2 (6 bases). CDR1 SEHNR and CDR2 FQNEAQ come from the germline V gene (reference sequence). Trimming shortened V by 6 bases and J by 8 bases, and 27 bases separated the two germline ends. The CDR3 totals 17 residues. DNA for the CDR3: TGTGCCAGCAGTTCAGACGCCCTAGCGACCCGCGAGGGTACGCAGTATTTT. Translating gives CASSSDALATREGTQYF.

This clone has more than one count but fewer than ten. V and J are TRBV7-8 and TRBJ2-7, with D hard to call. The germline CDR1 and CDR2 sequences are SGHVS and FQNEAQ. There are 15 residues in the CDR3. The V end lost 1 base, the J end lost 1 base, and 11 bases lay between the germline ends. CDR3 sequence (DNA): TGTGCCAGCAGCTTAGTGGCAGACCTTTCCTACGAGCAGTACTTC. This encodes CASSLVADLSYEQYF.

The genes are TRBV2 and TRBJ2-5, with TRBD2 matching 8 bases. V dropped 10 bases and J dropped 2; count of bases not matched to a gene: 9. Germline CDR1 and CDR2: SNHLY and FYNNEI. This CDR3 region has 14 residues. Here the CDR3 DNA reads TGTGCCACCCTTCGGGAGGGACTGCAAGAGACCCAGTACTTC. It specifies CATLREGLQETQYF.

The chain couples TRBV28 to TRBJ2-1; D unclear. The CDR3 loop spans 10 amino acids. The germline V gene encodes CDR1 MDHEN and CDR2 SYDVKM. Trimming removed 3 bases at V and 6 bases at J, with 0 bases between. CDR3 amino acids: CASSFNEQFF. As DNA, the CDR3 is TGTGCCAGCAGTTTCAATGAGCAGTTCTTC.

The CDR3 DNA follows: TGCGCCAGCAGGATCTGGACTAGCGACACAGATACGCAGTATTTT. Protein sequence: CASRIWTSDTDTQYF. This chain uses TRBV5-1 with TRBJ2-3, with 9 bases that match TRBD2. The germline V gene encodes CDR1 SGHRS and CDR2 YFSETQ. CDR3 size: 15 residues. Unmatched junction bases numbered 6, after V lost 5 bases and J lost 2 bases.

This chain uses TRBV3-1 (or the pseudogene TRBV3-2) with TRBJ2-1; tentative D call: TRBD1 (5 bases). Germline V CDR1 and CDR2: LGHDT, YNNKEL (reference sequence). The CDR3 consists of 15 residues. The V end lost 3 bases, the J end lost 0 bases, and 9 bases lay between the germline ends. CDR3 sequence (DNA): TGTGCCAGCAGCCAGGACACCCTCTCCTACAATGAGCAGTTCTTC. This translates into CASSQDTLSYNEQFF.

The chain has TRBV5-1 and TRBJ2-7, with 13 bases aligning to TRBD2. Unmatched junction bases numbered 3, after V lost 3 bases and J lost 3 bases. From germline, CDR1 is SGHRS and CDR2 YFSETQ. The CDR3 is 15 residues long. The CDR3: CASSWTSGSGYEQYF. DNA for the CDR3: TGCGCCAGCAGCTGGACTAGCGGGAGTGGCTACGAGCAGTACTTC. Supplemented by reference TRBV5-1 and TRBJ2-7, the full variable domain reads KAGVTQTPRYLIKTRGQQVTLSCSPISGHRSVSWYQQTPGQGLQFLFEYFSETQRNKGNFPGRFSGRQFSNSRSEMNVSTLELGDSALYLCASSWTSGSGYEQYFGPGTRLTVT.

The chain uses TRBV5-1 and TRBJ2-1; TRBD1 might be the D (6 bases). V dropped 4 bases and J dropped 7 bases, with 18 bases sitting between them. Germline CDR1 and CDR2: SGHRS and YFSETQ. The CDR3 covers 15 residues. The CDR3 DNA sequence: TGCGCCAGCAGCCATCCCAGAGGGGGACCGAATGAGCAGTTCTTC. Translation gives CASSHPRGGPNEQFF. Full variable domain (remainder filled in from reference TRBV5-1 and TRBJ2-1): KAGVTQTPRYLIKTRGQQVTLSCSPISGHRSVSWYQQTPGQGLQFLFEYFSETQRNKGNFPGRFSGRQFSNSRSEMNVSTLELGDSALYLCASSHPRGGPNEQFFGPGTRLTVL.

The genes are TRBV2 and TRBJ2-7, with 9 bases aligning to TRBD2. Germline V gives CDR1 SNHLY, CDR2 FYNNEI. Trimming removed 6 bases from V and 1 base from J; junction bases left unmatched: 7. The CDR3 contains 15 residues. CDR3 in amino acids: CASRWGLAGSYEQYF. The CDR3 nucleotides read TGTGCCAGCAGGTGGGGGCTAGCGGGGTCCTACGAGCAGTACTTC. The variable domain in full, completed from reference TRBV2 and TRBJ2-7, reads EPEVTQTPSHQVTQMGQEVILRCVPISNHLYFYWYRQILGQKVEFLVSFYNNEISEKSEIFDDQFSVERPDGSNFTLKIRSTKLEDSAMYFCASRWGLAGSYEQYFGPGTRLTVT.

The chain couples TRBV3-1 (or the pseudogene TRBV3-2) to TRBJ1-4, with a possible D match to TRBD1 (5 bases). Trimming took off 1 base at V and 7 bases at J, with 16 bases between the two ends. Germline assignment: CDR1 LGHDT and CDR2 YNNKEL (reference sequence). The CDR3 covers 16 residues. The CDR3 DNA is TGTGCCAGCAGCCAAGGCGGGTTGCGGGGGAGTGAAAAACTGTTTTTT. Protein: CASSQGGLRGSEKLFF.

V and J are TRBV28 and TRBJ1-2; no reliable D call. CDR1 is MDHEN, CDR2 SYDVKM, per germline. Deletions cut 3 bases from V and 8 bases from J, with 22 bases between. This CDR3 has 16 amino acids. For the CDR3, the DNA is TGTGCCAGCAGTTTCCGTGCCTTAGCTACTATTAACGGCTACACCTTC. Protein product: CASSFRALATINGYTF.

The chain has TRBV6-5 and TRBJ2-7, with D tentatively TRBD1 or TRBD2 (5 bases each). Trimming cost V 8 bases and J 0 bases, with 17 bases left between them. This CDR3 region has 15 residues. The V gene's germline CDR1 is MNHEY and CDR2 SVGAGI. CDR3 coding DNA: TGTGCCAGCCAAACAAGCTCAGGGAGCTCCTACGAGCAGTACTTC. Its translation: CASQTSSGSSYEQYF.